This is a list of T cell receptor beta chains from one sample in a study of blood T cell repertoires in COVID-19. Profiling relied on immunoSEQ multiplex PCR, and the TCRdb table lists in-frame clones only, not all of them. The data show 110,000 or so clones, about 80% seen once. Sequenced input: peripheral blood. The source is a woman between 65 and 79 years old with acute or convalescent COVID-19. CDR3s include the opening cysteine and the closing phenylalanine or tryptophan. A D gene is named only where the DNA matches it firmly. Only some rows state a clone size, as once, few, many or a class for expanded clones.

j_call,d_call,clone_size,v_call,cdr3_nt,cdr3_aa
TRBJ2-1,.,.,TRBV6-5,TGTGCCAGCAGCCTACCGGGGGTCCGTGAGCAGTTCTTC,CASSLPGVREQFF
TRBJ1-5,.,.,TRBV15,TGTGCCACCCGACGGGTGGGTAATAGCAATCAGCCCCAGCATTTT,CATRRVGNSNQPQHF
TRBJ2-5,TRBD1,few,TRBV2,TGTGCCAGCAGTGAACTTGGGACAGCCAAAGAGACCCAGTACTTC,CASSELGTAKETQYF
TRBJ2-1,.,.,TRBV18,TGTGCCAGCTCACCACCGGACACCAATGAGCAGTTCTTC,CASSPPDTNEQFF
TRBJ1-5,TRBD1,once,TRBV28,TGTGCCAGCATCCCGGGACAGGGGGTTTATCAGCCCCAGCATTTT,CASIPGQGVYQPQHF
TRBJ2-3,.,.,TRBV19,TGTGCCAGTCCGACTAGCACAGATACGCAGTATTTT,CASPTSTDTQYF
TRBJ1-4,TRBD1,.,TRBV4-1,TGCGCCAGCAGCCTTCGGACAGGTCCGGCTAATGAAAAACTGTTTTTT,CASSLRTGPANEKLFF
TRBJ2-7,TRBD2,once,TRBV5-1,TGCGCCCGTTTTCGCCGTTGGGGGGGCCGGGGGGGGGAGCAGTACTTC,CARFRRWGGRGGEQYF
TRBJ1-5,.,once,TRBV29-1,TGCAGCGTACAACAGGGTCAGGATCAGCCCCAGCATTTT,CSVQQGQDQPQHF
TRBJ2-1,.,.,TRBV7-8,TGTGCCAGCAGCTTAGTGGTCTTTGGCAGCGTGCCCTACAATGAGCAGTTCTTC,CASSLVVFGSVPYNEQFF
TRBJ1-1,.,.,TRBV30,TGTGCCTGGAGGGGGCCGGCCACTGAAGCTTTCTTT,CAWRGPATEAFF
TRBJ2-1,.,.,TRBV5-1,TGCGCCAGCCAGAAGGACAGTACGAGCTCCTACAATGAGCAGTTCTTC,CASQKDSTSSYNEQFF
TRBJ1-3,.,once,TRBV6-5,TGTGCCAGCAGTACAGATGGAAACACCATATATTTT,CASSTDGNTIYF
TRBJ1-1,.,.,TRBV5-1,TGCGCCAGCAGCCCCATCATAAGCGGGGGACAAAATGAAGCTTTCTTT,CASSPIISGGQNEAFF
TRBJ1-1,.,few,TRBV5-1,TGCGCCAGCAGCTTGGCTTTGGCGAACACTGAAGCTTTCTTT,CASSLALANTEAFF
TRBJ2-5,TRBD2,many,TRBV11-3,TGTGCCAGCAGCCCGGGGGGGCAGAGGCCTTCGGAGACCCAGTACTTC,CASSPGGQRPSETQYF
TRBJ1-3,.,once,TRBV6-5,TGTGCCACCAAGGACAGCTCTGGAAACACCATATATTTT,CATKDSSGNTIYF
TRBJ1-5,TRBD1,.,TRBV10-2,TGCGCCAGCAGACCCCGGGACAGGGGCAATCAGCCCCAGCATTTT,CASRPRDRGNQPQHF
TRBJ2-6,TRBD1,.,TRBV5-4,TGTGCCAGCAGCTTGGTGGGACAGGGGGCGCGTGGGGCCAACGTCCTGACTTTC,CASSLVGQGARGANVLTF
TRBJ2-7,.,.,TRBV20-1,TGCAGTGCCAAGCGGATGTACGAGCAGTACTTC,CSAKRMYEQYF
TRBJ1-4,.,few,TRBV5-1,TGCGCCAGCAGCTTGGTTTCGGGGGCAACTAATGAAAAACTGTTTTTT,CASSLVSGATNEKLFF
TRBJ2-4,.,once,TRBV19,TGTGCCAGTAGGGGGTCAAGAAAAGAGGGCATTCAGTACTTC,CASRGSRKEGIQYF
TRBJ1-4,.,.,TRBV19,TGTGCCAGTAGTATGGCAACAGGGATTCCCAATGAAAAACTGTTTTTT,CASSMATGIPNEKLFF
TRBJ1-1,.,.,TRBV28,TGTGCCAGCAGTTTGACGGAAAGGGGCACTGAAGCTTTCTTT,CASSLTERGTEAFF
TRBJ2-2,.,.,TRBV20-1,TGCAGCATCTCGGGGACCGGGGAGCTGTTTTTT,CSISGTGELFF
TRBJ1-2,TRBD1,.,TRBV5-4,TGTGCCAGCAGACCCGGGACAGGGGGAAGTAGAAACTATGGCTACACCTTC,CASRPGTGGSRNYGYTF
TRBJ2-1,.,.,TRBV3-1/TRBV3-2,TGTGCCAGCAGCCAACAACCGACTAGTAGGTATGAGCAGTTCTTC,CASSQQPTSRYEQFF
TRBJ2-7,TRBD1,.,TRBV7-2,TGTGCCAGCAGCTTAGGTACCGGGACAGGGGTCCACGAGCAGTACTTC,CASSLGTGTGVHEQYF
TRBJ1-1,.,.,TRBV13,TGTGCCAGCAGCTCCGGCGGCGTTGCGTGGAATCTAGAAGCTTTCTTT,CASSSGGVAWNLEAFF